This is a list of T cell receptor beta chains from one sample in a study of blood T cell repertoires in COVID-19. Only in-frame clones appear in the TCRdb table, and some are missing; sequencing was by immunoSEQ multiplex PCR. The sample contains 80,000 or so clones, 70% to 80% of which appear only once. What was sequenced was peripheral blood. The receptors derive from a man aged 50-59 years with active or convalescent COVID-19. The CDR3 runs from the conserved cysteine through the conserved F or W. Each record gives: clone size, V gene, J gene, D gene, CDR3 DNA, CDR3 protein. D genes are given only for firm matches. Only part of the rows carry a size: once, few, many, or a class if the clone is expanded.

.	TRBV6-5	TRBJ1-1	.	TGTGCCAGCAGTTACTCTACAGGGCAGGCTTTCTTT	CASSYSTGQAFF
once	TRBV19	TRBJ2-5	TRBD1	TGTGCCAGTACCGACAGGGGGCCGTCGGAGACCCAGTACTTC	CASTDRGPSETQYF
.	TRBV7-3	TRBJ2-3	.	TGTGCCAGCAGCCACCCAACAGGGGGGGGCCGCACAGATACGCAGTATTTT	CASSHPTGGGRTDTQYF
.	TRBV5-1	TRBJ2-1	.	TGCGCCAGCAGCTTGGGGACAGCTGACAATGAGCAGTTCTTC	CASSLGTADNEQFF
.	TRBV7-9	TRBJ1-2	.	TGTGCCAGCAGCTTGGTTCTTAGCGGCTACACCTTC	CASSLVLSGYTF
.	TRBV6-5	TRBJ1-1	TRBD1	TGTGCCAGCAGTAGACAGGGGAGAGAAGCTTTCTTT	CASSRQGREAFF
.	TRBV5-5	TRBJ2-3	TRBD2	TGTGCCAGCAGCTTGAACCGGGCGGGGGGGACAGATACGCAGTATTTT	CASSLNRAGGTDTQYF
.	TRBV4-3	TRBJ2-1	.	TGCGCCAGCAGCCAAGAGGGTGGGGCGAGCTCCTACAATGAGCAGTTCTTC	CASSQEGGASSYNEQFF
.	TRBV6-2/TRBV6-3	TRBJ2-1	TRBD2	TGTGCCAGCAGCCTACCGGGACTAGCGGGGGGAGGTCAGTTCTTC	CASSLPGLAGGGQFF
.	TRBV18	TRBJ2-2	.	TGTGCCAGCTCACCTAACAGGGGAGGCACCGGGGAGCTGTTTTTT	CASSPNRGGTGELFF
.	TRBV6-4	TRBJ1-2	TRBD1	TGTGCCAGCACCCCCACCGTGGCAGGGGGAGGCTACACCTTC	CASTPTVAGGGYTF
.	TRBV7-2	TRBJ1-1	TRBD1	TGTGCCAGCAGCCTCCGACAGGGACCCACTGAAGCTTTCTTT	CASSLRQGPTEAFF
.	TRBV19	TRBJ2-7	TRBD1	TGTGCCAGTAGTTCATATGGACAGGGATACGAGCAGTACTTC	CASSSYGQGYEQYF
many	TRBV7-9	TRBJ1-6	TRBD1	TGTGCCAGCAGCCCGTCCGCGAAGGGGGCTTTGAGAAATTCACCCCTCCACTTT	CASSPSAKGALRNSPLHF